Listed below are T cell receptor beta chains from one sample, sequenced in a study of lymphopenia after photon versus proton radiotherapy. Measured with immunoSEQ multiplex PCR; TCRdb has only the in-frame clones, and not every one. The sample records roughly 45,000 clones, approximately 85% being singletons. Here the sequenced sample was peripheral blood, taken from a patient treated with photon-based radiotherapy. These receptors came from a man aged 35 to 55 with gastric cancer. Both conserved end residues are part of each CDR3. D genes are given only for firm matches. Size is stated for part of the rows, as once, few or many counts, or as a class when the clone is expanded.

d_gene | j_gene | v_gene | abundance | CDR3aa | CDR3nt
. | TRBJ2-3 | TRBV7-3 | . | CASTHGAGGSTDTQYF | TGTGCCAGCACCCACGGGGCGGGTGGGAGCACAGATACGCAGTATTTT
. | TRBJ1-4 | TRBV11-2 | . | CASSFSEGRNEKLFF | TGTGCCAGCAGCTTTTCAGAGGGCCGGAATGAAAAACTGTTTTTT
. | TRBJ2-2 | TRBV11-3 | once | CAYHGEIDVNTGELFF | TGTGCCTACCATGGGGAAATCGACGTTAACACCGGGGAGCTGTTTTTT
. | TRBJ2-3 | TRBV5-4 | . | CASSLADSYTSTDTQYF | TGTGCCAGCAGCTTGGCGGACAGCTATACAAGCACAGATACGCAGTATTTT
. | TRBJ1-1 | TRBV5-5 | . | CASSLGPGYTEAFF | TGTGCCAGCAGCTTGGGTCCGGGTTACACTGAAGCTTTCTTT
TRBD1 | TRBJ2-7 | TRBV18 | . | CASSPGTGDEQYF | TGTGCCAGCTCCCCCGGGACAGGGGACGAGCAGTACTTC
TRBD1 | TRBJ1-4 | TRBV13 | . | CASSYTGGASNEKLFF | TGTGCCAGCAGTTATACAGGGGGCGCATCTAATGAAAAACTGTTTTTT
. | TRBJ2-7 | TRBV5-4 | . | CASSFGGDPPYEQYF | TGTGCCAGCAGCTTCGGCGGGGACCCACCCTACGAGCAGTACTTC
. | TRBJ1-5 | TRBV6-5 | . | CASSYSRDIQPQHF | TGTGCCAGCAGTTACAGCAGGGATATTCAGCCCCAGCATTTT
. | TRBJ1-6 | TRBV7-2 | . | CASSSQGFYNSPLHF | TGTGCCAGCAGCTCCCAGGGTTTTTATAATTCACCCCTCCACTTT
. | TRBJ2-6 | TRBV27 | once | CASSPDGATRSGANVLTF | TGTGCCAGCAGTCCGGACGGGGCAACGAGGTCTGGGGCCAACGTCCTGACTTTC
. | TRBJ2-5 | TRBV19 | . | CASRRAGAGETQYF | TGTGCCAGTCGGCGGGCGGGGGCAGGGGAGACCCAGTACTTC
TRBD2 | TRBJ2-2 | TRBV7-7 | few | CASSPSGGNTGELFF | TGTGCCAGCAGCCCTAGCGGCGGGAACACCGGGGAGCTGTTTTTT
. | TRBJ2-2 | TRBV4-2 | once | CASSQGGVELFF | TGTGCCAGCAGCCAAGGGGGCGTGGAGCTGTTTTTT
. | TRBJ2-7 | TRBV13 | . | CASSLGQASSYEQYF | TGTGCCAGCAGCTTGGGCCAGGCCTCCTCCTACGAGCAGTACTTC
. | TRBJ1-1 | TRBV29-1 | . | CSVAGRMMDTEAFF | TGCAGCGTTGCAGGGAGGATGATGGACACTGAAGCTTTCTTT
. | TRBJ1-5 | TRBV5-5 | few | CASRKGVRYSNQPQHF | TGTGCCAGCAGAAAGGGAGTACGGTATAGCAATCAGCCCCAGCATTTT
. | TRBJ1-5 | TRBV6-6 | . | CANQGGTSQPQHF | TGTGCCAACCAGGGTGGGACTAGTCAGCCCCAGCATTTT
TRBD1 | TRBJ2-1 | TRBV5-1 | . | CASSQTGIIFNEQFF | TGCGCCAGCAGCCAGACAGGGATCATTTTCAATGAGCAGTTCTTC
. | TRBJ1-1 | TRBV9 | . | CASSLYGGTEAFF | TGTGCCAGCAGCCTTTATGGGGGCACTGAAGCTTTCTTT
TRBD2 | TRBJ2-3 | TRBV5-4 | once | CASSQLAGGLTDTQYF | TGTGCCAGCAGCCAACTAGCGGGGGGGCTCACAGATACGCAGTATTTT
. | TRBJ1-4 | TRBV18 | . | CASSSGDTYNEKLFF | TGTGCCAGCTCATCTGGGGACACCTATAATGAAAAACTGTTTTTT
TRBD1 | TRBJ2-7 | TRBV29-1 | . | CSVISGTGSYEQYF | TGCAGCGTCATATCCGGGACAGGGTCCTACGAGCAGTACTTC
. | TRBJ2-4 | TRBV7-6 | once | CASSGAQGWGKNIQYF | TGTGCCAGCAGCGGAGCACAGGGATGGGGTAAAAACATTCAGTACTTC
. | TRBJ2-3 | TRBV7-2 | . | CASSSTRRDTQYF | TGTGCCAGCAGCTCGACCAGGAGAGATACGCAGTATTTT
. | TRBJ1-1 | TRBV25-1 | . | CASSESGVRTEAFF | TGTGCCAGCAGTGAATCGGGGGTTCGCACTGAAGCTTTCTTT
TRBD1 | TRBJ2-2 | TRBV19 | . | CASSTWTGVKRGTGELFF | TGTGCCAGTAGTACCTGGACAGGGGTGAAGAGAGGCACCGGGGAGCTGTTTTTT
. | TRBJ1-2 | TRBV19 | . | CASSIQGSGNYGYTF | TGTGCCAGTAGTATCCAGGGGAGTGGGAACTATGGCTACACCTTC
TRBD1 | TRBJ1-4 | TRBV4-1 | . | CASSRRDSTYEKLFF | TGCGCCAGCAGCCGGCGGGACAGTACTTATGAAAAACTGTTTTTT
TRBD1 | TRBJ2-7 | TRBV5-4 | . | CASSAEDRVLEYF | TGTGCCAGCAGCGCTGAGGACAGGGTGTTGGAGTACTTC
TRBD1 | TRBJ2-7 | TRBV9 | few | CASSVGGRTGRGEQYF | TGTGCCAGCAGCGTAGGGGGCCGGACAGGCAGGGGCGAGCAGTACTTC